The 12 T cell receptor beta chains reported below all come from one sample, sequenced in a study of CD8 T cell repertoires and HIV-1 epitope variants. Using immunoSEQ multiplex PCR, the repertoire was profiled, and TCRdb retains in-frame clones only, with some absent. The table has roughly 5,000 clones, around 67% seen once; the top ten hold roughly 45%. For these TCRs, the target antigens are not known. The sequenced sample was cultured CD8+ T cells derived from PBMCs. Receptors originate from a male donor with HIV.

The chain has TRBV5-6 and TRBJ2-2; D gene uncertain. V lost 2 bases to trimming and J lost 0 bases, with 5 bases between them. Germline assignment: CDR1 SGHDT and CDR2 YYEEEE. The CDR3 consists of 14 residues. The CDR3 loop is CASSFPANTGELFF. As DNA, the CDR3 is TGTGCCAGCAGCTTCCCCGCGAACACCGGGGAGCTGTTTTTT.

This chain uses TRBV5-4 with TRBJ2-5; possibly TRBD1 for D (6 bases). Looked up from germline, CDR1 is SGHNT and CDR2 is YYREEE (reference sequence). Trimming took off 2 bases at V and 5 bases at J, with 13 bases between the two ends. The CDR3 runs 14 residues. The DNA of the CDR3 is TGTGCCAGCAGCTTATCACAGGGTGGGGAGACCCAGTACTTC. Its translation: CASSLSQGGETQYF.

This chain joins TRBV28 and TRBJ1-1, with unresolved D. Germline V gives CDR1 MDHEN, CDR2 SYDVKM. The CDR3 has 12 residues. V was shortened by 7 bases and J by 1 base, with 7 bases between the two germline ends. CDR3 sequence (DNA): TGTGCCAGCACATTGGGGAACACTGAAGCTTTCTTT. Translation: CASTLGNTEAFF. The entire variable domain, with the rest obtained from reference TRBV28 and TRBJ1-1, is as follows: DVKVTQSSRYLVKRTGEKVFLECVQDMDHENMFWYRQDPGLGLRLIYFSYDVKMKEKGDIPEGYSVSREKKERFSLILESASTNQTSMYLCASTLGNTEAFFGQGTRLTVV.

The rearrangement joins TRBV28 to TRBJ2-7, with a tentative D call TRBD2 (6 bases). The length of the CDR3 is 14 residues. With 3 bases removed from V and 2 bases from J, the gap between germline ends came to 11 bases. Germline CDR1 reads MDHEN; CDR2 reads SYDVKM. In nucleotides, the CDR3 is TGTGCCAGCAGTTTGAGTGGAGGGACCTACGAGCAGTACTTC. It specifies CASSLSGGTYEQYF.

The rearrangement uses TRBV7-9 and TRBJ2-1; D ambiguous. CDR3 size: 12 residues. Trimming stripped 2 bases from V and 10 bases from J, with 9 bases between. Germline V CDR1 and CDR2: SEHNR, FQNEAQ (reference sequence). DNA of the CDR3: TGTGCCAGCAGCTTAATGGTGCCCGAGCAGTTCTTC. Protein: CASSLMVPEQFF.

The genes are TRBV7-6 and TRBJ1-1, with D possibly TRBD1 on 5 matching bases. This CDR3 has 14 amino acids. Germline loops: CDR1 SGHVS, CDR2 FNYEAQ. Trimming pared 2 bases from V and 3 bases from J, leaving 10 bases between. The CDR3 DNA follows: TGTGCCAGCAGCTTATCCAGGGCTGACACTGAAGCTTTCTTT. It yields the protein CASSLSRADTEAFF.

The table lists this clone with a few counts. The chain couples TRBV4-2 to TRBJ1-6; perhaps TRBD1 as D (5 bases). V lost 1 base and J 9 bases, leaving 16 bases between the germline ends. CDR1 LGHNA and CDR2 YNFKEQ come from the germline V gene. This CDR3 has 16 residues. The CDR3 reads CASSQAHQGDGSPLHF. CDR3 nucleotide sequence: TGTGCCAGCAGCCAAGCTCATCAAGGGGACGGTTCACCCCTCCACTTT.

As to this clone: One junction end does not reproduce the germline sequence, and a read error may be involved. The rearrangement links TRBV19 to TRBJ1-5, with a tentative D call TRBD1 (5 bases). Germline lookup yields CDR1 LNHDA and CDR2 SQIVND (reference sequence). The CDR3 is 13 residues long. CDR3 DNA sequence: TGTGCCAATAGTGCCGAGGGACGACAGCCCCAGCATTTT. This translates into CANSAEGRQPQHF.

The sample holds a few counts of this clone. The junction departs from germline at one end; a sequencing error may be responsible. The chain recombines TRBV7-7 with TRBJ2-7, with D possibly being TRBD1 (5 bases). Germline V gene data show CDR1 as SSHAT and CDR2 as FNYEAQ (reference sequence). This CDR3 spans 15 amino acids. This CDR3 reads CASSLTQGLSYEQYF. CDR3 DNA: TGTGCTAGCAGCTTAACCCAGGGCCTATCCTACGAGCAGTACTTC.

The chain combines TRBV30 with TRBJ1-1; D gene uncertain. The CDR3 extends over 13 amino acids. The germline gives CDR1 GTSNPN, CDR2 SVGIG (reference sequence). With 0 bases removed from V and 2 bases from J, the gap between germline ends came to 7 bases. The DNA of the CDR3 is TGTGCCTGGAGTGTAGAGGGAAACACTGAAGCTTTCTTT. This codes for CAWSVEGNTEAFF.

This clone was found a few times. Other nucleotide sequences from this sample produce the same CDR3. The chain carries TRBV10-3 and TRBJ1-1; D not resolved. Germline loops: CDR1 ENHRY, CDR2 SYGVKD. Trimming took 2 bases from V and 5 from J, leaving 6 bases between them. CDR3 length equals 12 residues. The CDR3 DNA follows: TGTGCCATCAGTGAGGGGGATACTGAAGCTTTCTTT. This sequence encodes CAISEGDTEAFF.

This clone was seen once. The CDR3 nucleotides read TGTGCCAGCTCCGTAAGCGGGCCTCAAGAGACCCAGTACTTC. It specifies CASSVSGPQETQYF. The chain has TRBV2 and TRBJ2-5; a possible D gene is TRBD2 (6 bases). Germline V gene lookup returns CDR1 SNHLY and CDR2 FYNNEI. The CDR3 totals 14 residues. V lost 8 bases, J lost 2 bases, and 15 bases lay in between. The full variable domain, with the rest looked up from reference TRBV2 and TRBJ2-5, is EPEVTQTPSHQVTQMGQEVILRCVPISNHLYFYWYRQILGQKVEFLVSFYNNEISEKSEIFDDQFSVERPDGSNFTLKIRSTKLEDSAMYFCASSVSGPQETQYFGPGTRLLVL.